This T cell receptor (beta chain) came from a study of blood T cells in healthy people across ages (dated by TCRdb to between 2015 and 2017). For context, the study as a whole: In model experiments, template switching captured roughly one uniquely barcoded TCR beta cDNA molecule for every two T cells. To track age-related changes in TCR beta repertoire diversity, the study relied on deep sequencing normalized with unique cDNA molecular identifiers. The donors were divided into four age groups: young (average around 16 years), middle-aged (about 39), aged (approximately 59) and long-lived (about 80). For two donors (one aged 18 to 30 and one aged 80 or older), the study analyzed two additional independent replicas of 1 million unique cDNA reads from the same blood draw.

The 39 donors, aged roughly 6 to 95 years, were systemically healthy Caucasian individuals from Russia. Each donor gave roughly 9.5 milliliters of peripheral blood, collected into EDTA-treated Vacutainer tubes. Ficoll-Paque density-gradient centrifugation was used to isolate PBMCs, with at least 7 million obtained per sample. Trizol reagent was used to extract total RNA from PBMCs, with at least 5 micrograms per sample. Naive CD45RAhigh/CD27high T cell percentages were measured by flow cytometry on a PBMC aliquot from every donor. About this clonotype itself: Its antigen is currently not known. The record has no base qualities; no much larger clone is one base away.

Receptors were amplified or captured by 5' RACE. Sequencing was carried out with an Illumina HiSeq 2500. A second PCR of about 7 to 12 cycles was performed with a sample-barcoded 5' primer and a J-beta primer mix. Each TCR beta cDNA molecule received a unique molecular identifier from a template-switch 5' adaptor carrying 12 random nucleotides. Each sample yielded at least 3 million CDR3-containing paired-end reads. First-strand cDNA synthesis was performed from all RNA using the Mint cDNA synthesis kit, with priming by a TRBC-specific oligonucleotide. After uracil-DNA glycosylase treatment, a first 18-cycle PCR used universal primers M1SS and BC2_uni_R on all cDNA. On the authors' methods: Each sample was normalized by randomly selecting 1 million high-quality reads, each carrying a distinct molecular identifier. Instead of being binned into consensus sequences, reads that shared molecular identifiers were thrown out. MiTCR, with a Q25 quality threshold and the strictest error-elimination algorithm, was used for CDR3 identification, clonotype clustering and error correction. A nonparametric unseen species model with Euler transformation was used to estimate lower-bound total TCR beta diversity. TCRdb cleaned the public reads at Q25 with fastp, built clones with MiXCR and kept in-frame beta chains. Identical CDR3 protein sequences are pooled into one entry, listed with their most common genes and DNA. The V and J calls shown here were made by TCRdb, not taken from the authors' results. The sample table lists more than 900,000 distinct CDR3 sequences, 25% of them with a count of one. The ten largest clonotypes hold about 0.72% of the sample.

General study outcomes and caveats: Total diversity estimates from one million sequenced T cells were considered lower bounds and underestimates. As age increased, observed TCR beta diversity per million T cells dropped in a roughly linear way, and a significant reduction was already evident by age roughly 36. Because the CMV infection status of the donors was unknown, age-related changes in expanded clonotypes may potentially have been confounded. Since profiling was done on bulk unsorted PBMCs, naive and antigen-experienced compartments could not be conclusively compared. Observed TCR beta diversity correlated strongly with the percentage of naive T cells measured by flow cytometry. The long-lived group showed more naive CD4+ T cells, fewer expanded clones and increased TCR diversity than the aged group, suggesting age selection.

The sample was also reused in another study, on T cells of mothers and their children. As the second paper documents: Donors were nine systemically healthy Caucasian individuals: three mothers and their six children. cDNA synthesis used all of the extracted RNA, with approximately 1.4 ug of RNA in each 15 ul reaction. In the second PCR, the M1S primer added sample barcodes and 2-4 random nucleotides. Over 8.5 million TCR beta CDR3 reads were obtained for each mother, and 2.5 million to 3.5 million reads were obtained for each child. In both related and unrelated pairs, thymic selection shapes the output of TCR recombination in a similar way, with inherited differences having only a minor effect. Normalized repertoire overlap was always slightly but never significantly higher in related than unrelated mother-child pairs. No persistent microchimeric T cell clones were found, with a detection sensitivity of approximately 100 clones per million clonotypes. To look for features that set related mother-child pairs apart from unrelated individuals, the researchers ran deep NGS to compare the TCR beta repertoires of mothers and children. On average, the children were roughly 10 +/- 4 years old, while the mothers were about 37 +/- 4 years old. After adapters were ligated using NEBNext reagents, the libraries underwent 100+100 nt paired-end sequencing on an Illumina HiSeq 2000. Mother and child libraries were prepared a month apart and sequenced in separate runs to prevent cross-contamination. For each donor, between roughly 500,000 and 2,100,000 distinct TCR beta clonotypes were identified. Naive TCR beta clonotypes were estimated from low-frequency clonotypes matched to each donor's FACS-determined naive share, without sorting.

The source material was blood. The source of this sequence is a girl aged 2 to 9 in good health.

The CDR3 sequence is CASSPSGGGSTDTQYF. The DNA is TGTGCCAGCAGCCCGTCCGGGGGTGGTTCCACAGATACGCAGTATTTT. The chain is encoded by TRBV9 joined to TRBJ2-3; TRBD2 is a possible D gene, resting on 6 matching bases. CDR1 and CDR2, per the germline V gene, are SGDLS and YYNGEE. The junction carries 17 bases between V and J, which are trimmed by 4 bases and 2 bases respectively. The CDR3 covers 16 residues, taking in both the cysteine and the phenylalanine. The retained sequence is limited to the CDR3, 48 bases, with the frame set at the first base.